The rows below give T cell receptor beta chains drawn from one sample of a study of regulatory T cells in long-lasting Graves disease. TCRdb processed the multiplex PCR reads anew with MiXCR; each CDR3 protein has one entry. The sample records 250,000 to 300,000 distinct CDR3 sequences, roughly a fifth being singletons. The input for sequencing was peripheral blood mononuclear cells (PBMCs), taken when the disease was refractory, from a patient treated with antithyroid drugs. Receptors were obtained from a female donor with Graves disease. Each CDR3 is given with its conserved first and last residue. The D gene is left open where the match is weak. The size of a clone is reported for some rows only, either as once, few or many, or as a class for expanded clones.

V	D	J	size	CDR3	DNA
TRBV29-1	.	TRBJ1-1	many	CSVEDLGDEAFF	TGCAGCGTTGAAGATCTTGGAGATGAAGCTTTCTTT
TRBV4-1	.	TRBJ1-5	.	CASSGTVAGPQHF	TGCGCCAGCAGCGGGACGGTGGCCGGGCCCCAGCATTTT
TRBV5-5	.	TRBJ2-5	many	CASSWTSETQYF	TGTGCCAGCAGCTGGACAAGCGAGACCCAGTACTTC
TRBV4-3	.	TRBJ1-3	.	CASSQDPGDLGNTIYF	TGCGCCAGCAGCCAAGATCCTGGAGACCTAGGAAACACCATATATTTT
TRBV20-1	.	TRBJ2-6	.	CSASRTNSGANVLTF	TGCAGTGCTAGTAGGACGAACTCTGGGGCCAACGTCCTGACTTTC
TRBV11-2	TRBD1	TRBJ2-3	.	CASSLGQLTDTQYF	TGTGCCAGCAGCTTGGGACAGCTAACAGATACGCAGTATTTT
TRBV3-1	TRBD2	TRBJ2-2	.	CASSQAGLAGAGELFF	TGTGCCAGCAGCCAAGCGGGACTAGCGGGAGCGGGGGAGCTGTTTTTT
TRBV29-1	.	TRBJ2-3	.	CSVFSSTDTQYF	TGCAGCGTTTTCTCATCCACAGATACGCAGTATTTT
TRBV27	.	TRBJ2-7	many	CASSLSRGGAPYEQYF	TGTGCCAGCAGTTTATCGAGGGGGGGGGCACCCTACGAGCAGTACTTC
TRBV29-1	.	TRBJ2-2	few	CSVGGLGAGELFF	TGCAGCGTCGGGGGACTTGGGGCCGGGGAGCTGTTTTTT
TRBV7-2	TRBD2	TRBJ2-3	.	CASSSGLAGGTDTQYF	TGTGCCAGCAGCTCAGGACTAGCGGGGGGCACAGATACGCAGTATTTT
TRBV7-9	.	TRBJ2-7	.	CASSPTASYEQYF	TGCGCCAGCAGCCCTACTGCCTCCTACGAGCAGTACTTC
TRBV12-3/TRBV12-4	.	TRBJ1-2	many	CASSYQYGYTF	TGTGCCAGCAGTTATCAATATGGCTACACCTTC
TRBV11-2	TRBD2	TRBJ2-4	many	CASSEDLAGGQRNIQYF	TGTGCCAGCAGCGAAGACTTAGCGGGAGGGCAAAGAAACATTCAGTACTTC
TRBV20-1	.	TRBJ1-1	few	CSAREVDSKAFF	TGCAGTGCTAGAGAAGTAGACAGTAAAGCTTTCTTT
TRBV20-1	TRBD1	TRBJ1-5	.	CSATGQGDQPQHF	TGCAGTGCTACTGGACAGGGGGATCAGCCCCAGCATTTT
TRBV28	TRBD1	TRBJ2-6	many	CASSPSTGERSGANVLTF	TGTGCCAGCAGTCCGTCGACAGGGGAACGGTCTGGGGCCAACGTCCTGACTTTC
TRBV4-3	.	TRBJ2-7	.	CASSQGTGAVSYEQYF	TGCGCCAGCAGCCAAGGCACGGGAGCAGTCTCCTACGAGCAGTACTTC
TRBV20-1	.	TRBJ2-7	many	CSAGGTEAGQYF	TGCAGTGCTGGCGGGACGGAGGCAGGGCAGTACTTC
TRBV7-9	.	TRBJ2-1	once	CASSSGGRSQSSYNEQFF	TGTGCCAGCAGCTCTGGAGGACGTAGTCAGAGCTCCTACAATGAGCAGTTCTTC
TRBV20-1	TRBD1	TRBJ1-6	many	CSAFGQGDSPLHF	TGCAGTGCTTTCGGACAGGGCGATTCACCCCTCCACTTT
TRBV5-1	.	TRBJ1-2	few	CASSLGSQTNYGYTF	TGCGCCAGCAGCTTGGGATCCCAAACTAACTATGGCTACACCTTC
TRBV29-1	TRBD2	TRBJ2-5	.	CSVGTSGFQEAQYF	TGCAGCGTTGGGACTAGCGGATTCCAAGAGGCCCAGTACTTC
TRBV5-1	TRBD2	TRBJ2-1	.	CASSFSSGRNYNEQFF	TGCGCCAGCAGCTTCTCTAGCGGGAGAAACTACAATGAGCAGTTCTTC
TRBV13	.	TRBJ1-1	few	CVSRVRTEAFF	TGTGTCAGCAGGGTGAGGACTGAAGCTTTCTTT
TRBV4-2	.	TRBJ1-1	.	CASSQEVRGGDTEAFF	TGTGCCAGCAGCCAGGAAGTACGGGGTGGAGACACTGAAGCTTTCTTT
TRBV6-1	TRBD1	TRBJ1-1	many	CASSPLGQRYTEAFF	TGTGCCAGCAGTCCACTGGGACAGCGTTACACTGAAGCTTTCTTT
TRBV27	.	TRBJ2-7	.	CASSSRDSTYEQYF	TGTGCCAGCAGTTCCCGGGACTCTACCTACGAGCAGTACTTC
TRBV4-1	.	TRBJ2-7	.	CASSQDMEVKYF	TGCGCCAGCAGCCAAGATATGGAAGTCAAGTACTTC
TRBV27	.	TRBJ1-6	few	CASSLNGNSPLHF	TGTGCCAGCAGTTTAAATGGGAATTCACCCCTCCACTTT
TRBV5-4	TRBD2	TRBJ2-7	.	CASSLDSGRYEQYF	TGTGCCAGCAGCTTGGATAGCGGGAGGTACGAGCAGTACTTC
TRBV7-2	.	TRBJ1-6	many	CASSLNGGPLHF	TGTGCCAGCAGCTTGAACGGGGGACCCCTCCACTTT
TRBV28	.	TRBJ1-2	.	CASSLSPQGGFTF	TGTGCCAGCAGTTTATCCCCGCAGGGTGGGTTCACCTTC
TRBV6-4	TRBD2	TRBJ2-7	few	CASSWTSGSESSYEQYF	TGTGCCAGCAGTTGGACTAGCGGGAGCGAAAGCTCCTACGAGCAGTACTTC
TRBV19	TRBD2	TRBJ2-7	.	CATRPSGSLYEQYF	TGTGCCACACGACCTAGCGGGAGTTTATACGAGCAGTACTTC
TRBV6-1	TRBD2	TRBJ2-1	.	CASSDQGLAYNEQFF	TGTGCCAGCAGTGACCAGGGACTAGCTTACAATGAGCAGTTCTTC
TRBV7-6	.	TRBJ1-1	.	CASSLESGGEAFF	TGTGCCAGCAGCTTAGAGTCGGGTGGTGAAGCTTTCTTT
TRBV7-2	.	TRBJ2-7	many	CASSEGPGSDYEQYF	TGTGCCAGCAGCGAGGGGCCAGGGTCCGACTACGAGCAGTACTTC
TRBV7-8	.	TRBJ1-3	.	CASSLVGENRNTIYF	TGTGCCAGCAGCTTAGTTGGGGAAAATAGAAACACCATATATTTT
TRBV7-2	.	TRBJ1-2	once	CASSQATAGGYGYTF	TGTGCCAGCAGCCAAGCTACAGCAGGAGGGTATGGCTACACCTTC
TRBV11-2	.	TRBJ1-4	many	CASSFGGRLGEKLFF	TGTGCCAGCAGCTTCGGGGGGCGCCTTGGAGAAAAACTGTTTTTT
TRBV20-1	TRBD1	TRBJ1-1	.	CSATGQVNTEAFF	TGCAGTGCTACCGGACAGGTGAACACTGAAGCTTTCTTT